This TCR beta chain was documented in a study of post-analysis software for immune sequencing data. Study information: Recorded subtypes: relapsing-remitting, secondary progressive, progressive-relapsing; some patients unannotated. Broader study findings: TRBV5-6, TRBV5-1 and TRBV20-1 were among roughly 5 TRBV segments more frequent in patients than controls. Versus controls, multiple sclerosis patients showed significantly lower diversity (normalized Chao1).

Comment on this clonotype: Its antigen is unknown.

Prepared libraries of TCR beta cDNA carried unique molecular identifiers. TCRdb redid the calling of the PCR reads with MiXCR, one entry per CDR3 protein. The sample holds hundreds of thousands of distinct CDR3 sequences, around 50% seen once. Trimming took 0 bases from V and 1 from J; bases not matched to a gene: 4. Germline values: CDR1 SGHTA, CDR2 FQGNSA. The CDR3 loop spans 17 amino acids. The sample taken for sequencing was blood. The TCR comes from a girl aged 10 to 17 with multiple sclerosis. The rearrangement links TRBV7-2 to TRBJ2-4, with 9 bases that match TRBD2. The CDR3 spells CASSLAGGGAAKNIQYF. The CDR3 DNA reads as TGTGCCAGCAGCTTAGCGGGCGGGGGGGCGGCCAAAAACATTCAGTACTTC.